The 10 T cell receptor beta chains given below trace back to one sample, sequenced in a study of CD8+CD57+ T cells in acquired aplastic anemia. Genomic DNA constituted the template upon which TCR beta VDJ and CDR3 profiling was performed. MiXCR, run by TCRdb on the reads, gives a single entry per CDR3 protein. This sample has approximately 380,000 distinct CDR3 sequences, with just under 70% found just once. The sequenced material came from sorted CD4+, CD8+, or CD8+CD57+ T cells (not recorded which) from PBMCs. These receptors were taken from a human donor in good health, serving as a control.

V is TRBV30 and J is TRBJ1-4; D might be TRBD1 (6 bases). V lost 2 bases and J lost 6, with 16 bases in between. Per germline, CDR1 GTSNPN and CDR2 SVGIG (reference sequence). CDR3 length: 15 amino acids. DNA of the CDR3: TGTGCCTGGAGTACGAAGCAGGGGTTTGATGAAAAACTGTTTTTT. Translated, it gives CAWSTKQGFDEKLFF.

The chain employs TRBV7-2 and TRBJ2-7, with D possibly TRBD2 on 5 matching bases. Trimming removed 4 bases at V and 13 bases at J, with 26 bases between. The V gene's germline CDR1 is SGHTA and CDR2 FQGNSA. This CDR3 is 15 amino acids long. The CDR3 is CASSSRRETGELLYF. The DNA for the CDR3 is TGTGCCAGCAGCTCGCGACGTGAAACCGGGGAGCTGCTTTACTTC.

The chain combines TRBV7-6 with TRBJ2-7, with D possibly matching TRBD1 (5 bases). Trimming removed 4 bases from V and 3 bases from J, with 19 bases in between. The CDR3 has 16 residues. Germline V gene sequence: CDR1 SGHVS, CDR2 FNYEAQ. CDR3 nucleotides: TGTGCCAGCAGCTCCTTAAGAGGACAATCCATCTACGAGCAGTACTTC. It encodes CASSSLRGQSIYEQYF.

The chain is built from TRBV15 and TRBJ1-5; D not resolved. Germline lookup yields CDR1 LNHNV and CDR2 YYDKDF (reference sequence). The CDR3 has 17 amino acids. Trimming took off 6 bases at V and 1 base at J, with 19 bases between the two ends. The CDR3 protein is CATSPESPGSSNQPQHF. In DNA, the CDR3 is TGTGCCACCAGTCCCGAATCTCCGGGAAGCAGCAATCAGCCCCAGCATTTT.

The CDR3 reads CASSLGTEVTQAFF. In nucleotides, the CDR3 is TGTGCCAGCAGCTTGGGGACAGAAGTTACCCAAGCTTTCTTT. This sequence joins TRBV9 and TRBJ1-1; the match to TRBD1 covers 7 bases. This CDR3 contains 14 residues. From germline, CDR1 is SGDLS and CDR2 YYNGEE. After removal of 4 bases from V and 9 bases from J, the junction contained 12 bases not matched to a gene.

Only a few counts were recorded for this clonotype. The V gene is TRBV15, the J gene TRBJ1-5, with D uncertain. Trimming took 1 base from V and 9 from J, leaving 16 bases between them. The CDR3 extends over 15 amino acids. CDR1 is LNHNV, CDR2 YYDKDF, per germline (reference sequence). DNA of the CDR3: TGTGCCACCAGCAGAGGGGTGTATAGCCATCGGCCCCAGCATTTT. It yields the protein CATSRGVYSHRPQHF.

To note about this clonotype: This may be a read error, as it is one base from a much larger clone. This chain uses TRBV2 with TRBJ2-7; 13 bases line up with TRBD2. The CDR3 spans 16 residues. CDR1 and CDR2 from the germline V gene are SNHLY and FYNNEI. V shed 6 bases and J 2 bases; nucleotides not matched to a gene: 7. For the CDR3, the DNA is TGTGCCAGCAGGGTGGGGACTAGCGGGGTTACCTACGAGCAGTACTTC. Translation gives CASRVGTSGVTYEQYF.

This clonotype appeared once. The junction shows a germline mismatch at one end, possibly a read error. The rearrangement links TRBV7-8 to TRBJ2-5; possibly TRBD1 or TRBD2 for D (5 bases each). This CDR3 is 16 amino acids long. Germline V gene lookup returns CDR1 SGHVS and CDR2 FQNEAQ. The CDR3, as DNA: TGTGCCAGCAGCCCCGACGGGACGGCACTTCAAGAGAGCCAGTACTTC. Translated, it gives CASSPDGTALQESQYF.

The rearrangement links TRBV7-2 to TRBJ2-7, with 7 bases that match TRBD2. The V gene's germline CDR1 is SGHTA and CDR2 FQGNSA. J was trimmed by 4 bases and V by 2 bases; bases with no gene match: 2. CDR3 size: 13 residues. The CDR3 region is CASSLLAAYEQYV. The CDR3 bases are TGTGCCAGCAGCTTACTAGCGGCATACGAGCAGTACGTC.

This clonotype appeared once. The chain links TRBV11-3 to TRBJ1-1; 10 positions match TRBD1. The V and J ends lost 3 bases and 0 bases, in that order; junction bases with no gene match: 1. This CDR3 region has 15 residues. Germline V gives CDR1 SGHNT, CDR2 YENEEA. CDR3 sequence reads: CASSLGTGVNTEAFF. In DNA form, the CDR3 reads TGTGCCAGCAGCTTGGGGACAGGGGTGAACACTGAAGCTTTCTTT. The full variable domain, rest sourced from reference TRBV11-3 and TRBJ1-1, is EAGVVQSPRYKIIEKKQPVAFWCNPISGHNTLYWYLQNLGQGPELLIRYENEEAVDDSQLPKDRFSAERLKGVDSTLKIQPAELGDSAVYLCASSLGTGVNTEAFFGQGTRLTVV.